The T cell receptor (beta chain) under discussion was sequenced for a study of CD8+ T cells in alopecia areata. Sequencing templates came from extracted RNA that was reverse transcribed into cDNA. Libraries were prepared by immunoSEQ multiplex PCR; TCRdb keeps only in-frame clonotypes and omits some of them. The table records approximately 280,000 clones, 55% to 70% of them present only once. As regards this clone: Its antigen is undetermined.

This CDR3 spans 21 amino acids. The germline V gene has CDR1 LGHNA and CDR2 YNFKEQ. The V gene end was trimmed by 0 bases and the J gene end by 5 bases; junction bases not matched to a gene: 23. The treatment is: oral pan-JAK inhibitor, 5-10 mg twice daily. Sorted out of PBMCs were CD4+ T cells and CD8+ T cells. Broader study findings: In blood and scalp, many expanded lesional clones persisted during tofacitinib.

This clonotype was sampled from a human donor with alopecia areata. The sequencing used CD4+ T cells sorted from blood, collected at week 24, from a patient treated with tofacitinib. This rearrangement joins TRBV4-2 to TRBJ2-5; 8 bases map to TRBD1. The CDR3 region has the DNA TGTGCCAGCAGCCAAGATCGGACAGGGAGCTTTCCGGGGTCCCCGACGGAGACCCAGTACTTC. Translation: CASSQDRTGSFPGSPTETQYF.